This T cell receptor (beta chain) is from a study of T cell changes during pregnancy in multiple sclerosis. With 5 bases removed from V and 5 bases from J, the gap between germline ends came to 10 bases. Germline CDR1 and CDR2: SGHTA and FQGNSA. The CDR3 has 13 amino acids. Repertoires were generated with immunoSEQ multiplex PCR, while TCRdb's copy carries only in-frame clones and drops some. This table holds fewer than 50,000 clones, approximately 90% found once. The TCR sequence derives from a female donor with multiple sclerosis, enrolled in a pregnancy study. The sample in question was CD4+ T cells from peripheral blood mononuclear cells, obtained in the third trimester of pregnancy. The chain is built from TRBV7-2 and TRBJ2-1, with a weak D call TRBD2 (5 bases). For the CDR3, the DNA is TGTGCCAGCAGCGACTACTTCCACAATGAGCAGTTCTTC. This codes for CASSDYFHNEQFF.